The next 27 T cell receptor beta chains were all read from a single sample in a study of shared T cell receptors in the human thymus (dated by TCRdb to about 2021). The library was obtained by the immunoSEQ multiplex PCR assay. The table comes from immuneACCESS by way of TCRdb, which keeps in-frame sequences with V and J called. Part of the clones is missing from these tables; in studies checked, under half for an unresolved V gene and the rest for unknown reasons. The sample profile shows some 760,000 clones; approximately 83% of them were found once. The top ten constitute roughly 0.01% of the sample. The same specimen was also included in a second study, on human thymus T cells.

The sample taken for sequencing was thymocytes. These receptors all come from a girl under three years old with a congenital heart defect. Donor details come from another sample of the same person, matched by shared clones.

The V call is TRBV6-1, the J call TRBJ1-6; the D gene is possibly TRBD1 (6 bases). Germline V gene lookup returns CDR1 MNHNS and CDR2 SASEGT. V was cut by 7 bases and J by 7 bases, with 17 bases left in between. This CDR3 has 15 residues. CDR3 nucleotides: TGTGCCAGCATATACAGGGTTTGGGGGAATTCACCCCTCCACTTT. It encodes CASIYRVWGNSPLHF.

The gene calls are TRBV27 and TRBJ1-4; maybe TRBD1 (5 bases). Germline CDR1 is MNHEY and CDR2 is SMNVEV (reference sequence). V lost 4 bases, J lost 8 bases, and 17 bases lay in between. CDR3 size: 15 residues. CDR3 in amino acids: CASSSTVQGGEKLFF. In DNA form, the CDR3 reads TGTGCCAGCAGTTCCACTGTTCAGGGAGGAGAAAAACTGTTTTTT. Complete variable domain (other parts from reference TRBV27 and TRBJ1-4): EAQVTQNPRYLITVTGKKLTVTCSQNMNHEYMSWYRQDPGLGLRQIYYSMNVEVTDKGDVPEGYKVSRKEKRNFPLILESPSPNQTSLYFCASSSTVQGGEKLFFGSGTQLSVL.

The chain couples TRBV11-2 to TRBJ2-1; 14 positions match TRBD2. Losses at the gene ends were 6 bases for V and 0 bases for J; bases not matched to a gene: 10. This CDR3 has 19 residues. In germline, CDR1 is SGHAT, CDR2 FQNNGV. CDR3 DNA: TGTGCCAGCAGTAGACCGGGACTAGCGGGGGTACTCTCCTACAATGAGCAGTTCTTC. Amino acid sequence: CASSRPGLAGVLSYNEQFF.

This clone appeared a single time. The chain joins TRBV19 to TRBJ1-1, with D perhaps matching TRBD1 (5 bases). Looked up from germline, CDR1 is LNHDA and CDR2 is SQIVND (reference sequence). CDR3 length equals 15 residues. The germline V and J ends were trimmed by 4 bases and 5 bases, with 17 bases remaining between them. CDR3 sequence (DNA): TGTGCCAGTAGTACCCGGTGGGGGGTAGGGACTGAAGCTTTCTTT. This encodes CASSTRWGVGTEAFF.

A single count supports this clone. The chain combines TRBV29-1 with TRBJ1-2; the D gene is possibly TRBD1 (5 bases). V lost 3 bases to trimming and J lost 5 bases, with 19 bases between them. Germline-derived CDR1 and CDR2 are SQVTM and ANQGSEA. This CDR3 has 15 amino acids. The CDR3 sequence: CSVDSLGSGGYGYTF. CDR3 coding DNA: TGCAGCGTTGATTCGCTGGGGTCGGGGGGTTATGGCTACACCTTC.

V is TRBV27 and J is TRBJ1-6; a weak D match, TRBD1 (5 bases). Deletions cut 5 bases from V and 0 bases from J, with 17 bases between. The CDR3 spans 18 residues. Germline lookup yields CDR1 MNHEY and CDR2 SMNVEV (reference sequence). This chain's CDR3 is CASSLTPKDSSYNSPLHF. In DNA form, the CDR3 reads TGTGCCAGCAGTCTCACCCCGAAAGACAGCTCCTATAATTCACCCCTCCACTTT.

The chain joins TRBV4-1 to TRBJ2-1, with a tentative D call TRBD1 (6 bases). The CDR3 length is 17 residues. CDR1 and CDR2 from the germline V gene are MGHRA and YSYEKL. The V and J ends lost 1 base and 7 bases respectively, with 20 bases between them. The CDR3 bases are TGCGCCAGCAGCCAAGGGGTACGGGGAGCGAGGGGGAATGAGCAGTTCTTC. Encoded protein: CASSQGVRGARGNEQFF.

The chain carries TRBV4-1 and TRBJ2-1, with TRBD2 matching 8 bases. Germline V lookup: CDR1 MGHRA, CDR2 YSYEKL. The CDR3 runs 17 residues. V gave up 0 bases and J gave up 4 bases; unmatched junction bases: 8. The CDR3 reads CASSQETGRGEYNEQFF. The DNA for the CDR3 is TGCGCCAGCAGCCAAGAAACCGGGCGGGGGGAATACAATGAGCAGTTCTTC.

The rearrangement joins TRBV5-1 to TRBJ1-5; 8 bases match TRBD1. The V and J ends lost 4 bases and 2 bases, in that order; junction bases with no gene match: 5. The CDR3 spans 15 residues. CDR1 and CDR2 (germline): SGHRS, YFSETQ. CDR3 nucleotides: TGCGCCAGCAGCAAAGGACAGGGCGGCAATCAGCCCCAGCATTTT. The encoded protein is CASSKGQGGNQPQHF.

The chain uses TRBV7-8 and TRBJ2-7; weak D call: TRBD2 (5 bases). Germline V gene lookup returns CDR1 SGHVS and CDR2 FQNEAQ. The V end was cut by 2 bases, the J end by 6 bases, with 20 bases between. The CDR3 contains 16 residues. For the CDR3, the DNA is TGTGCCAGCAGCTTAAAAGGAGGATACAGACGGGGCGAGCAGTACTTC. Its translation: CASSLKGGYRRGEQYF.

This chain uses TRBV2 with TRBJ2-3, with D possibly TRBD2 on 5 matching bases. CDR1 and CDR2 (germline): SNHLY, FYNNEI. The CDR3 covers 13 residues. Trimming removed 7 bases at V and 3 bases at J, with 11 bases between. The CDR3 DNA follows: TGTGCCAGCAAAAATGGGGAGACAGATACGCAGTATTTT. This gives the protein CASKNGETDTQYF.

The chain uses TRBV2 and TRBJ1-1, with 9 bases lining up with TRBD1. The junction had 13 bases not matched to a gene; V was cut back by 4 bases and J by 7 bases. This CDR3 comprises 16 residues. Germline CDR1 is SNHLY and CDR2 is FYNNEI. The CDR3 nucleotides read TGTGCCAGCAGTGTACGCGGCCGGGACAGGGTCCTTGAAGCTTTCTTT. It translates to CASSVRGRDRVLEAFF.

The chain recombines TRBV7-6 with TRBJ1-2; 8 nucleotides line up with TRBD1. The CDR3 spans 19 residues. V lost 5 bases, J lost 0 bases, and 17 bases stayed unmatched. Germline CDR1 SGHVS, CDR2 FNYEAQ. The CDR3 DNA follows: TGTGCCAGCAGCACGCAGCCAGGGACAGGAGAGGGCCCTAACTATGGCTACACCTTC. It specifies CASSTQPGTGEGPNYGYTF.

The CDR3 bases are TGCGCCAGCAGCCAAGATCCGCTTTTCGACTCTGGGTCCAGGGACATTCAGTACTTC. Its protein product is CASSQDPLFDSGSRDIQYF. The chain is built from TRBV4-3 and TRBJ2-4; the D gene is possibly TRBD1 (5 bases). The CDR3 length is 19 residues. Germline V CDR1 and CDR2: LGHNA, YSLEER. Trimming shortened V by 0 bases and J by 8 bases, and 26 bases separated the two germline ends.

Only a few counts were recorded for this clone. Written as DNA, the CDR3 is TGTGCCACCAGCAGAGTGCAGCGCGGGGGGGCTGACAATGAGCAGTTCTTC. Protein: CATSRVQRGGADNEQFF. V gene TRBV15 combines with J gene TRBJ2-1, with 9 bases fitting TRBD2. This CDR3 is built from 17 residues. V gave up 1 base and J gave up 5 bases; unmatched junction bases: 9. Germline CDR1 is LNHNV and CDR2 is YYDKDF (reference sequence). Looking up the rest from reference TRBV15 and TRBJ2-1 gives the full variable domain: DAMVIQNPRYQVTQFGKPVTLSCSQTLNHNVMYWYQQKSSQAPKLLFHYYDKDFNNEADTPDNFQSRRPNTSFCFLDIRSPGLGDTAMYLCATSRVQRGGADNEQFFGPGTRLTVL.

With respect to this clone: Other DNA sequences of this sample code for an identical CDR3. V usage is TRBV7-6 and J usage is TRBJ2-1, with TRBD2 matching 10 bases. V lost 3 bases and J lost 13; bases outside the gene matches: 27. This CDR3 comprises 20 residues. Germline V lookup: CDR1 SGHVS, CDR2 FNYEAQ. The CDR3 DNA sequence: TGTGCCAGCAGCTTTCTCCAGGGGTCGGTAGCGGGGGGCCCCCCTGGTGAACAGTTCTTC. Protein product: CASSFLQGSVAGGPPGEQFF. Variable domain in full (rest from reference TRBV7-6 and TRBJ2-1): GAGVSQSPRYKVTKRGQDVALRCDPISGHVSLYWYRQALGQGPEFLTYFNYEAQQDKSGLPNDRFSAERPEGSISTLTIQRTEQRDSAMYRCASSFLQGSVAGGPPGEQFFGPGTRLTVL.

The chain uses TRBV28 and TRBJ1-2; D unclear. The CDR3 contains 16 residues. The V gene's germline CDR1 is MDHEN and CDR2 SYDVKM. Deletions cut 2 bases from V and 6 bases from J, with 19 bases between. The CDR3 bases are TGTGCCAGCAGTTTAGGATGGGGTCACCCGAGGGATGGCTACACCTTC. Translation gives CASSLGWGHPRDGYTF.

V gene TRBV19 combines with J gene TRBJ1-1, with a possible D match to TRBD1 (5 bases). The V gene's germline CDR1 is LNHDA and CDR2 SQIVND (reference sequence). The CDR3 is made up of 20 amino acids. Trimming removed 3 bases from V and 3 bases from J, with 29 bases in between. The CDR3, as DNA: TGTGCCAGTAGTATTGGTTGGAGTTCGGGCAGGGCCCCGGGGGACACTGAAGCTTTCTTT. This codes for CASSIGWSSGRAPGDTEAFF.

This clone turned up a few times. The chain combines TRBV12-5 with TRBJ2-7; possibly TRBD1 for D (6 bases). The CDR3 extends over 17 amino acids. V gave up 7 bases and J gave up 7 bases, with 29 bases separating them. The germline V gene has CDR1 LGHNT and CDR2 FRNRAP. The CDR3, as DNA: TGTGCTAGTGTTTGGTGGGGATCTCCGGGACACGTTAATGAGCAGTACTTC. It codes for CASVWWGSPGHVNEQYF.

The rearrangement links TRBV7-2 to TRBJ2-7; possibly TRBD1 for D (6 bases). CDR3 length equals 16 residues. Trimming pared 1 base from V and 3 bases from J, leaving 16 bases between. Germline V gives CDR1 SGHTA, CDR2 FQGNSA. The CDR3 spells CASSLVHRDGIYEQYF. The CDR3 nucleotides are TGTGCCAGCAGCTTAGTTCACAGGGACGGAATCTACGAGCAGTACTTC.

The chain employs TRBV5-1 and TRBJ2-7, with TRBD2 as a possible D gene (5 bases). Between the trimmed V and J ends, which lost 1 base and 0 bases, there was a span of 11 bases. CDR1 is SGHRS, CDR2 YFSETQ, per germline. The CDR3 totals 15 residues. For the CDR3, the DNA is TGCGCCAGCAGCTTGACGGGAAGGAGCTCCTACGAGCAGTACTTC. It is translated as CASSLTGRSSYEQYF.

The rearrangement uses TRBV9 and TRBJ1-5; 7 nucleotides line up with TRBD1. CDR1 is SGDLS, CDR2 YYNGEE, per germline. The V and J ends lost 4 bases and 4 bases, in that order; junction bases with no gene match: 11. CDR3 length: 16 residues. CDR3 sequence (DNA): TGTGCCAGCAGCCCCTATGACAGGGAAGAGAATCAGCCCCAGCATTTT. Protein: CASSPYDREENQPQHF. Full variable domain (remainder filled in from reference TRBV9 and TRBJ1-5): DSGVTQTPKHLITATGQRVTLRCSPRSGDLSVYWYQQSLDQGLQFLIQYYNGEERAKGNILERFSAQQFPDLHSELNLSSLELGDSALYFCASSPYDREENQPQHFGDGTRLSIL.

The chain recombines TRBV5-1 with TRBJ2-7; 14 positions agree with TRBD2. The CDR3 consists of 20 residues. Germline assignment: CDR1 SGHRS and CDR2 YFSETQ. V dropped 3 bases and J dropped 3; count of bases not matched to a gene: 17. The CDR3 reads CASSSYDPGLAGGPIYEQYF. CDR3 DNA sequence: TGCGCCAGCAGCTCTTACGACCCAGGACTAGCGGGGGGCCCGATCTACGAGCAGTACTTC.

V gene TRBV28 combines with J gene TRBJ1-4; 10 bases are a match to TRBD1. Germline CDR1 reads MDHEN; CDR2 reads SYDVKM. The CDR3 is made up of 19 amino acids. V lost 3 bases, J lost 3 bases, and 13 bases stayed unmatched. The CDR3 coding sequence is TGTGCCAGCAGTTTCTCGGACAGGGGGGCGCAGGAGGCTAATGAAAAACTGTTTTTT. This codes for CASSFSDRGAQEANEKLFF.

J is TRBJ1-2 and V is TRBV25-1; D might be TRBD1 (5 bases). Per germline, CDR1 MGHDK and CDR2 SYGVNS. Trimming removed 4 bases at V and 3 bases at J, with 18 bases between. The CDR3 contains 16 residues. CDR3 sequence (DNA): TGTGCCAGCAGTGGCGGCCCCTGGGGGGTTCACTATGGCTACACCTTC. Its protein product is CASSGGPWGVHYGYTF.

The chain carries TRBV7-9 and TRBJ2-3; TRBD1 is a possible D gene (5 bases). Trimming took off 5 bases at V and 3 bases at J, with 24 bases between the two ends. Germline V gene lookup returns CDR1 SEHNR and CDR2 FQNEAQ (reference sequence). CDR3 length: 18 amino acids. CDR3 in amino acids: CASSPRGRLFSGTDTQYF. The CDR3 nucleotides read TGTGCCAGCAGCCCCCGCGGCCGCCTGTTTTCAGGGACAGATACGCAGTATTTT. Variable domain in full (rest from reference TRBV7-9 and TRBJ2-3): DTGVSQNPRHKITKRGQNVTFRCDPISEHNRLYWYRQTLGQGPEFLTYFQNEAQLEKSRLLSDRFSAERPKGSFSTLEIQRTEQGDSAMYLCASSPRGRLFSGTDTQYFGPGTRLTVL.

The rearrangement uses TRBV29-1 and TRBJ1-2; a weak D match, TRBD1 (6 bases). The CDR3 runs 13 residues. Germline assignment: CDR1 SQVTM and CDR2 ANQGSEA. Trimming removed 4 bases at V and 6 bases at J, with 15 bases between. In nucleotides, the CDR3 is TGCAGCGTTGTTATAAAGGGGGAAGATGGCTACACCTTC. The encoded protein is CSVVIKGEDGYTF. Full variable domain (missing parts from reference TRBV29-1 and TRBJ1-2): SAVISQKPSRDICQRGTSLTIQCQVDSQVTMMFWYRQQPGQSLTLIATANQGSEATYESGFVIDKFPISRPNLTFSTLTVSNMSPEDSSIYLCSVVIKGEDGYTFGSGTRLTVV.